These 30 T cell receptor beta chains share one sample of origin, sequenced in a study of blood T cell repertoires in COVID-19 (dated by TCRdb to 2018 to 2020). The method behind the library was the immunoSEQ multiplex PCR assay. Imported from immuneACCESS, the table was reduced by TCRdb to in-frame sequences with V and J called. These copies leave out some clones; in studies compared against another copy, an unresolved V gene accounts for under half, and the cause of the remainder is not known. The sample yields over 200,000 clones; 89% were counted once. Around 4.8% of the sample belongs to the ten largest clones. The sample comprised peripheral blood. All receptors come from a woman aged 35 to 49 with acute or convalescent COVID-19.

This clone was seen more than once but under ten times. This chain connects TRBV6-4 to TRBJ2-4, with 7 nucleotides matching TRBD1. CDR3 length: 13 amino acids. Unmatched junction bases numbered 1, after V lost 0 bases and J lost 8 bases. Germline V gene sequence: CDR1 MRHNA, CDR2 SNTAGT. In DNA, the CDR3 is TGTGCCAGCAGTGACTCCGACAGGGACATTCAGTACTTC. Its translation is CASSDSDRDIQYF.

The chain carries TRBV6-1 and TRBJ1-4, with 10 bases aligning to TRBD1. With V trimmed by 4 bases and J by 4 bases, 12 bases remained unmatched. The germline V gene has CDR1 MNHNS and CDR2 SASEGT. The CDR3 totals 18 residues. CDR3 bases: TGTGCCAGCAGTGCGTCCACCGGGACAGGGGCCCTTAATGAAAAACTGTTTTTT. Translation gives CASSASTGTGALNEKLFF.

V gene TRBV9 combines with J gene TRBJ2-5; 7 positions match TRBD1. This CDR3 spans 13 amino acids. Trimming at V came to 7 bases and at J to 2 bases, leaving 5 bases not matched to a gene. CDR1 is SGDLS and CDR2 is YYNGEE in the germline V gene. The DNA for the CDR3 is TGTGCCAGCCAGGGACAGACACAAGAGACCCAGTACTTC. Translating gives CASQGQTQETQYF.

This chain uses TRBV27 with TRBJ2-3, with TRBD2 as a possible D gene (7 bases). Trimming stripped 0 bases from V and 1 base from J, with 14 bases between. This CDR3 spans 17 amino acids. CDR1 is MNHEY and CDR2 is SMNVEV in the germline V gene (reference sequence). The CDR3, as DNA: TGTGCCAGCAGTTTATCAGGTCGGGGGGCCGGCACAGATACGCAGTATTTT. It translates to CASSLSGRGAGTDTQYF.

The chain combines TRBV6-5 with TRBJ1-2, with 9 bases lining up with TRBD1. Germline values: CDR1 MNHEY, CDR2 SVGAGI. This CDR3 region has 16 residues. V gave up 4 bases and J gave up 2 bases; unmatched junction bases: 8. The CDR3 spells CASSLTGGGLNYGYTF. The DNA of the CDR3 is TGTGCCAGCAGTTTAACAGGGGGCGGGTTAAACTATGGCTACACCTTC.

The chain joins TRBV11-2 to TRBJ2-3; 10 bases line up with TRBD2. V lost 1 base, J lost 2 bases, and 3 bases stayed unmatched. CDR1 is SGHAT and CDR2 is FQNNGV in the germline V gene. The CDR3 length is 16 residues. CDR3 sequence reads: CASSLVSGGVTDTQYF. The CDR3, as DNA: TGTGCCAGCAGCTTAGTGAGCGGGGGGGTCACAGATACGCAGTATTTT. The complete variable domain, with remaining parts taken from reference TRBV11-2 and TRBJ2-3, reads EAGVAQSPRYKIIEKRQSVAFWCNPISGHATLYWYQQILGQGPKLLIQFQNNGVVDDSQLPKDRFSAERLKGVDSTLKIQPAKLEDSAVYLCASSLVSGGVTDTQYFGPGTRLTVL.

V usage is TRBV9 and J usage is TRBJ1-2; a possible D gene is TRBD1 (6 bases). Trimming shortened V by 3 bases and J by 4 bases, and 13 bases separated the two germline ends. This CDR3 has 14 residues. Germline lookup yields CDR1 SGDLS and CDR2 YYNGEE. CDR3 DNA: TGTGCCAGCAGCGGACCAGGGGATGGCTATGGCTACACCTTC. It yields the protein CASSGPGDGYGYTF.

The V and J genes are TRBV27 and TRBJ2-1; 8 bases fit TRBD2. Trimming cost V 7 bases and J 9 bases; bases outside gene matches: 11. The CDR3 sequence is 14 residues long. Germline-derived CDR1 and CDR2 are MNHEY and SMNVEV (reference sequence). CDR3 amino acids: CASTSLGREGEQFF. CDR3 nucleotides: TGTGCCAGCACCTCATTGGGTCGGGAGGGTGAGCAGTTCTTC.

The V call is TRBV9, the J call TRBJ2-3, with 11 bases that match TRBD2. The CDR3 has 17 amino acids. V was clipped by 0 bases and J by 3 bases; unmatched bases: 6. CDR1 is SGDLS and CDR2 is YYNGEE in the germline V gene. Written as DNA, the CDR3 is TGTGCCAGCAGCGTAGCTGTGGGGACTAGCGGAACAGATACGCAGTATTTT. Translated: CASSVAVGTSGTDTQYF.

The gene calls are TRBV4-1 and TRBJ1-2; TRBD1 aligns across 9 bases. V shed 0 bases, J shed 7 bases, and the junction held 6 bases outside the gene matches. This CDR3 region has 15 residues. The germline V gene encodes CDR1 MGHRA and CDR2 YSYEKL. The CDR3 DNA sequence: TGCGCCAGCAGCCAAGATTGGGGGGGACAGGGTGGCTACACCTTC. Amino acid sequence: CASSQDWGGQGGYTF.

This chain connects TRBV18 to TRBJ1-3; 7 nucleotides line up with TRBD1. Trimming took 5 bases from V and 2 from J; bases not matched to a gene: 3. Germline CDR1 reads KGHSH; CDR2 reads LQKENI. CDR3 length equals 14 residues. The CDR3 DNA follows: TGTGCCAGCTCAGAGGGGGCGCCTGGAAACACCATATATTTT. It codes for CASSEGAPGNTIYF.

V gene TRBV6-5 combines with J gene TRBJ2-5, with 8 nucleotides matching TRBD2. V lost 4 bases to trimming and J lost 3 bases; unmatched junction nucleotides: 1. This CDR3 is built from 13 residues. Germline V lookup: CDR1 MNHEY, CDR2 SVGAGI. The CDR3, as DNA: TGTGCCAGCAGTTTAGCGGGGAAAGAGACCCAGTACTTC. Translating it yields CASSLAGKETQYF.

There are a few counts of this clone. V and J are TRBV7-3 and TRBJ1-6; 8 nucleotides line up with TRBD1. With 2 bases clipped from V and 7 bases from J, the junction kept 1 base outside the gene matches. Germline CDR1 and CDR2: SGHTA and FQGTGA. There are 14 residues in the CDR3. CDR3 region: CASSLQGANSPLHF. As DNA, the CDR3 is TGTGCCAGCAGCTTACAGGGGGCGAATTCACCCCTCCACTTT.

The chain uses TRBV6-1 and TRBJ2-1; 7 positions agree with TRBD1. This CDR3 has 16 residues. Losses at the gene ends were 2 bases for V and 1 base for J; bases not matched to a gene: 5. Germline assignment: CDR1 MNHNS and CDR2 SASEGT. The CDR3 coding sequence is TGTGCCAGCAGTGAAAACGGCAGGGGGTCCTACAATGAGCAGTTCTTC. It yields the protein CASSENGRGSYNEQFF.

This chain connects TRBV18 to TRBJ1-3; 8 bases are shared with TRBD1. Germline CDR1 KGHSH, CDR2 LQKENI. The CDR3 totals 15 residues. The ends lost 4 bases at V and 2 bases at J; junction bases unmatched: 4. This CDR3 reads CASSQSTGAGNTIYF. CDR3 coding DNA: TGTGCCAGCTCACAGTCGACAGGGGCTGGAAACACCATATATTTT. The whole variable domain, remainder taken from reference TRBV18 and TRBJ1-3, is NAGVMQNPRHLVRRRGQEARLRCSPMKGHSHVYWYRQLPEEGLKFMVYLQKENIIDESGMPKERFSAEFPKEGPSILRIQQVVRGDSAAYFCASSQSTGAGNTIYFGEGSWLTVV.

The V call is TRBV10-1, the J call TRBJ1-1, with 9 bases lining up with TRBD1. CDR1 is WNHNN, CDR2 SYGVQD, per germline (reference sequence). Unmatched junction bases numbered 9, after V lost 4 bases and J lost 6 bases. This CDR3 contains 15 residues. In DNA, the CDR3 is TGCGCCAGCAGTGGTTTGAGGACAGGGGACTCTGAAGCTTTCTTT. Encoded protein: CASSGLRTGDSEAFF.

The chain has TRBV18 and TRBJ2-3; no firm D call. Germline V gene data show CDR1 as KGHSH and CDR2 as LQKENI. V lost 4 bases and J lost 2, with 10 bases in between. The CDR3 has 14 amino acids. The CDR3 here is CASSLLLPTDTQYF. The CDR3 nucleotides are TGTGCCAGCTCACTCCTCCTTCCCACAGATACGCAGTATTTT.

The J gene is TRBJ2-7, the V gene TRBV5-5; a weak D match, TRBD2 (7 bases). The length of the CDR3 is 14 residues. Germline V gene lookup returns CDR1 SGHKS and CDR2 YYEKEE (reference sequence). V was cut by 3 bases and J by 3 bases, with 13 bases left in between. The CDR3 DNA is TGTGCCAGCAGCTGGGGAGGGGGGCTCTACGAGCAGTACGTC. Protein product: CASSWGGGLYEQYV.

V usage is TRBV5-1 and J usage is TRBJ2-5; D not resolved. The V end lost 4 bases, the J end lost 0 bases, and 16 bases lay between the germline ends. The CDR3 is 16 residues long. From germline, CDR1 is SGHRS and CDR2 YFSETQ. CDR3 protein: CASSPALRMYQETQYF. For the CDR3, the DNA is TGCGCCAGCAGCCCGGCCTTGCGGATGTACCAAGAGACCCAGTACTTC.

This clone was picked up one time. This sequence joins TRBV9 and TRBJ1-2; D may be TRBD1 (6 bases). The CDR3 consists of 15 residues. Germline loops: CDR1 SGDLS, CDR2 YYNGEE. The V gene lost 3 bases and the J gene lost 5 bases, with 17 bases spanning the gap. CDR3 sequence (DNA): TGTGCCAGCAGCGGCCGGACAGCCTTTGGATATGGCTACACCTTC. It specifies CASSGRTAFGYGYTF.

The CDR3 loop reads CASSYAPMNTEAFF. The CDR3 nucleotides are TGTGCCAGCAGTTACGCACCTATGAACACTGAAGCTTTCTTT. The chain couples TRBV6-5 to TRBJ1-1, with no clear D. This CDR3 region has 14 residues. Germline loops: CDR1 MNHEY, CDR2 SVGAGI. V shed 2 bases and J shed 0 bases, with 7 bases lying between them.

V usage is TRBV6-5 and J usage is TRBJ1-2; the match to TRBD1 covers 7 bases. This CDR3 is 12 amino acids long. The V segment lost 3 bases and the J segment 6 bases; nucleotides outside the gene matches: 1. Germline V CDR1 and CDR2: MNHEY, SVGAGI. The CDR3 region is CASSYGQDGYTF. DNA for the CDR3: TGTGCCAGCAGTTATGGACAGGATGGCTACACCTTC.

This clone was recorded only once. The rearrangement joins TRBV3-1 (or the pseudogene TRBV3-2) to TRBJ1-5; D is perhaps TRBD1 (6 bases). Trimming cost V 3 bases and J 6 bases, with 15 bases left between them. Germline V CDR1 and CDR2: LGHDT, YNNKEL (reference sequence). This CDR3 has 15 amino acids. For the CDR3, the DNA is TGTGCCAGCAGCCAGGGCGGGGGCGAGGGTCAGCCCCAGCATTTT. It codes for CASSQGGGEGQPQHF.

This clone was seen only a few times. The CDR3 loop is CASSPGDRDTQYF. DNA of the CDR3: TGTGCCAGCAGCCCGGGGGATAGAGATACGCAGTATTTT. The rearrangement uses TRBV9 and TRBJ2-3; tentatively, D is TRBD2 (6 bases). Germline CDR1 is SGDLS and CDR2 is YYNGEE. CDR3 length equals 13 residues. V gave up 4 bases and J gave up 5 bases, with 11 bases separating them.

The chain recombines TRBV9 with TRBJ2-3; D is uncertain. This CDR3 spans 12 amino acids. Germline V gives CDR1 SGDLS, CDR2 YYNGEE. V gave up 4 bases and J gave up 6 bases, with 9 bases separating them. CDR3 DNA: TGTGCCAGCAGCTTAACTCCGGATACGCAGTATTTT. Amino acid sequence: CASSLTPDTQYF. Complete variable domain (other parts from reference TRBV9 and TRBJ2-3): DSGVTQTPKHLITATGQRVTLRCSPRSGDLSVYWYQQSLDQGLQFLIQYYNGEERAKGNILERFSAQQFPDLHSELNLSSLELGDSALYFCASSLTPDTQYFGPGTRLTVL.

This clone appeared once. The V gene is TRBV15, the J gene TRBJ2-1; TRBD2 agrees at 8 bases. Germline V gene sequence: CDR1 LNHNV, CDR2 YYDKDF (reference sequence). Trimming at V came to 3 bases and at J to 0 bases, leaving 1 base not matched to a gene. The CDR3 totals 15 residues. CDR3 sequence (DNA): TGTGCCACCAGCAGGCGGGGGGACTCCTACAATGAGCAGTTCTTC. Residues: CATSRRGDSYNEQFF.

This clone was seen only once. V gene TRBV5-1 combines with J gene TRBJ1-2, with TRBD1 identical over 12 bases. The J segment lost 6 bases and the V segment lost 6 bases, leaving 12 bases of the junction unmatched. The germline V gene encodes CDR1 SGHRS and CDR2 YFSETQ. The CDR3 covers 16 residues. Written as DNA, the CDR3 is TGCGCCAGCACAGGTCTCGGGGGACAGGGGGCGGATGGCTACACCTTC. Its protein is CASTGLGGQGADGYTF.

The chain uses TRBV30 and TRBJ2-2, with 11 bases matching TRBD1. This CDR3 contains 17 residues. The germline gives CDR1 GTSNPN, CDR2 SVGIG (reference sequence). V shed 2 bases and J 6 bases; nucleotides not matched to a gene: 11. For the CDR3, the DNA is TGTGCCTGGAGTACAACCACGGACAGGGGGCTGGCCGGGGAGCTGTTTTTT. This translates into CAWSTTTDRGLAGELFF.

The rearrangement joins TRBV10-1 to TRBJ1-4; TRBD1 might be the D (6 bases). Germline V gene data show CDR1 as WNHNN and CDR2 as SYGVQD (reference sequence). Trimming took 10 bases from V and 2 from J, leaving 32 bases between them. The CDR3 consists of 20 residues. CDR3: CATPLRGKAVGQGTNEKLFF. The CDR3 DNA follows: TGCGCCACCCCTTTGAGGGGGAAGGCAGTAGGTCAAGGGACTAATGAAAAACTGTTTTTT.

V is TRBV9 and J is TRBJ1-4, with 8 bases identical to TRBD1. Trimming at V came to 3 bases and at J to 5 bases, leaving 6 bases not matched to a gene. This CDR3 has 15 residues. Germline V gene data show CDR1 as SGDLS and CDR2 as YYNGEE. CDR3 DNA: TGTGCCAGCAGCGGAGACAGGGGCGGGAATGAAAAACTGTTTTTT. This gives the protein CASSGDRGGNEKLFF.